The clone carrying this T cell receptor beta chain was observed many times. Antigen unknown. V was cut by 4 bases and J by 0 bases, with 14 bases left in between. The CDR3 runs to 15 residues. Germline CDR1 and CDR2: SGHRS and YFSETQ. PCR was performed a second time for 7 to 11 cycles using a sample-barcoded 5' primer and a J-beta primer mix. Each of the samples gave a minimum of 2.5 million paired-end reads that contained CDR3. TCRdb reanalysed the 5' RACE reads using MiXCR and keeps one entry per CDR3 protein. Of fewer than 2,000,000 distinct CDR3 sequences in the sample, about two fifths were seen once. This entry belongs to a study of blood T cells in healthy people across ages. Study details: The template switching approach captured approximately one barcoded beta molecule for every two T cells. Whole-study findings and limits: Researchers said unsorted PBMCs prevented a conclusive naive versus antigen-experienced comparison. A roughly linear age-dependent decrease characterized TCR beta diversity per million T cells.

The clonotype comes from a human donor in good health. Sequenced material: blood. The chain uses TRBV5-1 and TRBJ2-7; perhaps D is TRBD1 or TRBD2 (5 bases each). CDR3 in DNA: TGCGCCAGCAGCCCCCGCCGGGGCCTCTCCTACGAGCAGTACTTC. Its translation: CASSPRRGLSYEQYF.